This record looks at one T cell receptor (beta chain) sequence and its context. Molecular barcoding with unique molecular identifiers was used for the TCRbeta library. TCRdb used MiXCR to reprocess the PCR reads, holding one entry per CDR3 protein. Of 640,000 or so distinct CDR3 sequences detected, approximately 17% appear once; the ten largest clones hold about 1.1%. The germline V gene has CDR1 DFQATT and CDR2 SNEGSKA (reference sequence). The V end lost 2 bases, the J end lost 3 bases, and 10 bases lay between the germline ends. CDR3 length: 13 amino acids. This entry belongs to a study of T-cell reconstitution after alpha-beta-depleted transplantation in children.

This receptor was obtained from a human donor who donated a stem cell graft to a child with acute myeloid leukemia. The sequencing here drew on PBMCs from the stem cell graft donor, taken from the stem cell graft. V and J are TRBV20-1 and TRBJ1-1; D uncertain. The CDR3 region is CSARNSKYTEAFF. The CDR3 nucleotides are TGCAGTGCTAGAAACAGTAAATACACTGAAGCTTTCTTT.